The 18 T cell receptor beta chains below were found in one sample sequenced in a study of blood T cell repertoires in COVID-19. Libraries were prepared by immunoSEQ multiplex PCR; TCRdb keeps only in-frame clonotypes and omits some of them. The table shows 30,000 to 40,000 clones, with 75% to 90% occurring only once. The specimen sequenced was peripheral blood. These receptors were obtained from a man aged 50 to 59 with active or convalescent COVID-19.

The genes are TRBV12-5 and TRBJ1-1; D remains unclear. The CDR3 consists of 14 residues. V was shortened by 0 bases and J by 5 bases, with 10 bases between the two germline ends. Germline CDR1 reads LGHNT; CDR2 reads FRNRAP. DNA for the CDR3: TGTGCTAGTGGTTTGGTACCGAGCGTAACTGAAGCTTTCTTT. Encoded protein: CASGLVPSVTEAFF. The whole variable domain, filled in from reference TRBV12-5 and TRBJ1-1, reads DARVTQTPRHKVTEMGQEVTMRCQPILGHNTVFWYRQTMMQGLELLAYFRNRAPLDDSGMPKDRFSAEMPDATLATLKIQPSEPRDSAVYFCASGLVPSVTEAFFGQGTRLTVV.

The CDR3 DNA reads TGTGCCAGCAGTTTAGCCGGGACAGGGAGAAATGAGCAGTTCTTC. Translated, it gives CASSLAGTGRNEQFF. The V gene is TRBV28, the J gene TRBJ2-1; 9 bases fit TRBD1. The CDR3 is 15 residues long. The ends lost 2 bases at V and 7 bases at J; junction bases unmatched: 6. Germline loops: CDR1 MDHEN, CDR2 SYDVKM. The full variable domain, completed using reference TRBV28 and TRBJ2-1, is DVKVTQSSRYLVKRTGEKVFLECVQDMDHENMFWYRQDPGLGLRLIYFSYDVKMKEKGDIPEGYSVSREKKERFSLILESASTNQTSMYLCASSLAGTGRNEQFFGPGTRLTVL.

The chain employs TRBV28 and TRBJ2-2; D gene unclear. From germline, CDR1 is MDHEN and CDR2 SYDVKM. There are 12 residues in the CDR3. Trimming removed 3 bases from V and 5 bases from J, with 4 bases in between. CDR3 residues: CASSFPTGELFF. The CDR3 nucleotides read TGTGCCAGCAGTTTTCCGACCGGGGAGCTGTTTTTT.

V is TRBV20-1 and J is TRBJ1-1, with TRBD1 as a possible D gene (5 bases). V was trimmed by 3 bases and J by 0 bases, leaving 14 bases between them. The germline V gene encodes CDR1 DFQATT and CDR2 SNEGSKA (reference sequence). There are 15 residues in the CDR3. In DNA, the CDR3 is TGCAGTGCTAGTCCCCGGACACGCATGAACACTGAAGCTTTCTTT. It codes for CSASPRTRMNTEAFF.

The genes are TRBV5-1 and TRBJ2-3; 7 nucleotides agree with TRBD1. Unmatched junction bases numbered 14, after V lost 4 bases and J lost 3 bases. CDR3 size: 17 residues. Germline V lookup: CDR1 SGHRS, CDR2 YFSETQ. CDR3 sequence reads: CASSHTLDRAWTDTQYF. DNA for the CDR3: TGCGCCAGCAGCCACACTTTAGACAGGGCGTGGACAGATACGCAGTATTTT. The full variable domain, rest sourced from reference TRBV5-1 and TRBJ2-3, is KAGVTQTPRYLIKTRGQQVTLSCSPISGHRSVSWYQQTPGQGLQFLFEYFSETQRNKGNFPGRFSGRQFSNSRSEMNVSTLELGDSALYLCASSHTLDRAWTDTQYFGPGTRLTVL.

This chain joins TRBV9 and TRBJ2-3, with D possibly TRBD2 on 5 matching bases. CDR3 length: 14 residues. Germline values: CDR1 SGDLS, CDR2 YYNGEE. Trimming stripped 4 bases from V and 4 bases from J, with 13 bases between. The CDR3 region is CASSTSSFADTQYF. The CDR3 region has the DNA TGTGCCAGCAGCACTAGTTCTTTTGCAGATACGCAGTATTTT.

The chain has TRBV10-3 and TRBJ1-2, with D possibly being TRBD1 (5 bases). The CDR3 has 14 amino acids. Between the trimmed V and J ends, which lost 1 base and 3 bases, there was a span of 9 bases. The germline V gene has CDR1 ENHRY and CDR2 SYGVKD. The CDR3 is CAISELRGDYGYTF. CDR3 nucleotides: TGTGCCATCAGTGAGTTAAGGGGCGACTATGGCTACACCTTC.

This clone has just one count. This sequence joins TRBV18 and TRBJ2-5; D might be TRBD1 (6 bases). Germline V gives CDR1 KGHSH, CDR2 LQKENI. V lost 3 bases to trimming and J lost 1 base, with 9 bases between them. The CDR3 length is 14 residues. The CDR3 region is CASSPGHGQETQYF. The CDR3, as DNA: TGTGCCAGCTCACCGGGACACGGCCAAGAGACCCAGTACTTC.

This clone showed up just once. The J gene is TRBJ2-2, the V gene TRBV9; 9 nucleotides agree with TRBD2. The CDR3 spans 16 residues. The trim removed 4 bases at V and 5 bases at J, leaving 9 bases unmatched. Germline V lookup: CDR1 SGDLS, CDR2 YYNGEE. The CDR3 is CASSRGVAGETGELFF. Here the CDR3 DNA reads TGTGCCAGCAGCCGGGGGGTAGCGGGAGAAACCGGGGAGCTGTTTTTT.

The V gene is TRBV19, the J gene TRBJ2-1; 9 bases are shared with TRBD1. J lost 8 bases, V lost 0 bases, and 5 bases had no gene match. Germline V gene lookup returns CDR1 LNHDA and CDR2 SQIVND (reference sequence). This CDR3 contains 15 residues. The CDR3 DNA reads TGTGCCAGTAGTATAGAGACAGGGGGAATGTATGAGCAGTTCTTC. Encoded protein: CASSIETGGMYEQFF.

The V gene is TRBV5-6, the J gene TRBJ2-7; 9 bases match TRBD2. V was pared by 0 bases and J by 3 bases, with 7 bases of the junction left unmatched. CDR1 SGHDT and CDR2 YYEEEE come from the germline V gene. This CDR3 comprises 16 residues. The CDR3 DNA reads TGTGCCAGCAGCTTGGGGGGCGGGAGGGCCGTCTACGAGCAGTACTTC. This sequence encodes CASSLGGGRAVYEQYF.

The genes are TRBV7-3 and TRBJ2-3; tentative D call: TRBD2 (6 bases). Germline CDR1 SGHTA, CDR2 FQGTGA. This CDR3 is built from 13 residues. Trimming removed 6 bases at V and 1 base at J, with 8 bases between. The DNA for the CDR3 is TGTGCCAGCAGTCCGGGAGGCACAGATACGCAGTATTTT. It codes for CASSPGGTDTQYF.

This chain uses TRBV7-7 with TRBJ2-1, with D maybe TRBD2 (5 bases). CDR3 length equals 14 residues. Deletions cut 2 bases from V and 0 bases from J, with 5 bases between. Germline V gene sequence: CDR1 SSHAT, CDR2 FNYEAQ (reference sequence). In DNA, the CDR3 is TGTGCCAGCAGCTTAAGCGGCTCCTACAATGAGCAGTTCTTC. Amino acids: CASSLSGSYNEQFF. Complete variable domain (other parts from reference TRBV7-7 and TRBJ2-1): GAGVSQSPRYKVTKRGQDVTLRCDPISSHATLYWYQQALGQGPEFLTYFNYEAQPDKSGLPSDRFSAERPEGSISTLTIQRTEQRDSAMYRCASSLSGSYNEQFFGPGTRLTVL.

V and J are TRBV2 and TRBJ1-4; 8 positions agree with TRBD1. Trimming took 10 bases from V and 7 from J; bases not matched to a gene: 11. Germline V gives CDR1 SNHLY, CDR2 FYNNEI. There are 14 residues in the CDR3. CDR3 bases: TGTGCCACCCGACAGGGGAGGTCGGGTGAAAAACTGTTTTTT. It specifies CATRQGRSGEKLFF.

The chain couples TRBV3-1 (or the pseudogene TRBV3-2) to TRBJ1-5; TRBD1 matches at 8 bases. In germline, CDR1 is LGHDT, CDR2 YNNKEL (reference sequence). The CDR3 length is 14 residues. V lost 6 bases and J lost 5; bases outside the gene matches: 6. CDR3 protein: CASSRTGGDQPQHF. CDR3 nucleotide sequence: TGTGCCAGCAGTCGAACAGGGGGGGATCAGCCCCAGCATTTT.

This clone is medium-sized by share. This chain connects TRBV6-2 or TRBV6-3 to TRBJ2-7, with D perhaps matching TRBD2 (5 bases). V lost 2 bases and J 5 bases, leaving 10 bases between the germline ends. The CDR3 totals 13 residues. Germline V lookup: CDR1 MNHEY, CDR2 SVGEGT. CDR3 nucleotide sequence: TGTGCCAGCAGTTACCTCGAGAGGGACGAGCAGTACTTC. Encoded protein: CASSYLERDEQYF.

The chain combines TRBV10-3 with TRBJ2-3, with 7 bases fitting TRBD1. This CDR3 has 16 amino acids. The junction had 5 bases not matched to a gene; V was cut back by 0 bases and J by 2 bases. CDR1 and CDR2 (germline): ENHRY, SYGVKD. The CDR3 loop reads CAISESKDRHTDTQYF. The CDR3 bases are TGTGCCATCAGTGAGTCTAAGGACAGGCACACAGATACGCAGTATTTT.

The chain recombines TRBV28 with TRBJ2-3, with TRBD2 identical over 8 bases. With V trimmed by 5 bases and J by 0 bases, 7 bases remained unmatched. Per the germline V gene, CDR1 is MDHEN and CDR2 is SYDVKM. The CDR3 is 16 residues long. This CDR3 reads CASSPGLAASTDTQYF. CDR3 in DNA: TGTGCCAGCAGTCCAGGACTAGCAGCTAGCACAGATACGCAGTATTTT.